This T cell receptor (beta chain) derives from a study of vaccination effects on CD4 cells after COVID-19. As for the study in general: Antigen-specific CD4+ T cells expanded by the ViraFEST assay with viral peptide pools were then sequenced.

Using immunoSEQ multiplex PCR, the repertoire was profiled, and TCRdb retains in-frame clones only, with some absent. The data hold around 26,000 clones, with roughly 73% observed a single time. The germline V and J ends were trimmed by 4 bases and 2 bases, with 12 bases remaining between them. Germline CDR1 reads LGHNA; CDR2 reads YNFKEQ. The CDR3 contains 15 residues. Study findings and constraints: Early timepoints after infection were absent, and convalescent patients were few in the study.

Cells that had been cultured for less than eleven days were the source of isolated CD4+ T cells. As concerns this clone: Its antigen is as yet unknown.

The origin of this receptor is a human donor who received a COVID-19 vaccine. Specimen: CD4+ T cells from PBMCs cultured without peptide, collected before COVID-19 vaccination. The gene calls are TRBV4-2 and TRBJ1-5; maybe TRBD1 (6 bases). The CDR3 region has the DNA TGTGCCAGCAGCCCCAGCAGGGGTGGCAATCAGCCCCAGCATTTT. It yields the protein CASSPSRGGNQPQHF.